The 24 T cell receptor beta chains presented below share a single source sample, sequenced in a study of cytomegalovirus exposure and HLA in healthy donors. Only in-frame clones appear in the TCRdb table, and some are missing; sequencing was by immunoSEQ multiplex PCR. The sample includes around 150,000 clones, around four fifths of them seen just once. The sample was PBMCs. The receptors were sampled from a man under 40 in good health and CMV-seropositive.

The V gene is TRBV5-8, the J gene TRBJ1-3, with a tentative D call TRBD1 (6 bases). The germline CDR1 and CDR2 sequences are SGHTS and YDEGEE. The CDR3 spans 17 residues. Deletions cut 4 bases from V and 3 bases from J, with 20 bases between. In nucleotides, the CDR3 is TGTGCCAGCAGCACCATGGTCAGGGGAATGCGTGGAAACACCATATATTTT. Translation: CASSTMVRGMRGNTIYF.

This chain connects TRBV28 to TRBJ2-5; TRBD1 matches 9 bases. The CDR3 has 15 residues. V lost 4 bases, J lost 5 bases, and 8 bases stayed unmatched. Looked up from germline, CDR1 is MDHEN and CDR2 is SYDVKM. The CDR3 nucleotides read TGTGCCAGCAGTTCGCCCGGACAGGGGCGGGAGACCCAGTACTTC. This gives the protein CASSSPGQGRETQYF.

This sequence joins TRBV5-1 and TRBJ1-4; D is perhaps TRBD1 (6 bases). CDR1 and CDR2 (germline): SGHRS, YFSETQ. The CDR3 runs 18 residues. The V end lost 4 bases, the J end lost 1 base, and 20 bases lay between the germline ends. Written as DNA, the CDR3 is TGCGCCAGCAGCCCCGCGGCAGGGGCGACAATAACTAATGAAAAACTGTTTTTT. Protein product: CASSPAAGATITNEKLFF.

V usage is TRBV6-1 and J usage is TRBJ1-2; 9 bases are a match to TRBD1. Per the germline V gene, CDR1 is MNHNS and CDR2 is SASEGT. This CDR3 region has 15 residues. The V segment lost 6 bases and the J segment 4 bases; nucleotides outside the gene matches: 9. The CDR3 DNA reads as TGTGCCAGCAGACTACTACAGGGGGCCTCCTATGGCTACACCTTC. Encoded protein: CASRLLQGASYGYTF.

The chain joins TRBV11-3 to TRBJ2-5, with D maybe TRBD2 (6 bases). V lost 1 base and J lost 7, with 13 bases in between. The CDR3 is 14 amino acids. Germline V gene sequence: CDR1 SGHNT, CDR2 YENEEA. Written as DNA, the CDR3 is TGTGCCAGCAGCTTAGCGCGGCAGGAGGGGACCCAGTACTTC. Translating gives CASSLARQEGTQYF.

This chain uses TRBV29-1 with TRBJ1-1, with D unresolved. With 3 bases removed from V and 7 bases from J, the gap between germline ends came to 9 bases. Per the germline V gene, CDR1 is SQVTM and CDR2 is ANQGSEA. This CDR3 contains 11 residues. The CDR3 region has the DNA TGCAGCGTTGAGTTACGAGATGAAGCTTTCTTT. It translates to CSVELRDEAFF.

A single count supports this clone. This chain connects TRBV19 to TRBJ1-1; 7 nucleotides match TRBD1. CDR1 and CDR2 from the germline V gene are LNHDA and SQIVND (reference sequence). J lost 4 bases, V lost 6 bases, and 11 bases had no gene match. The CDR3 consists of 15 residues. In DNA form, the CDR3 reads TGTGCCAGTAGCCTGTTTGGGCAGGGGGTCACTGAAGCTTTCTTT. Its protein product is CASSLFGQGVTEAFF.

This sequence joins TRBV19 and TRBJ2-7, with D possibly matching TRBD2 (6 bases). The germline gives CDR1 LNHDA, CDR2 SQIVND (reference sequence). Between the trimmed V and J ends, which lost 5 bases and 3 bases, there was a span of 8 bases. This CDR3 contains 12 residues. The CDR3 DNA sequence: TGTGCCAGTAGTCGGGAGAACTACGAGCAGTACTTC. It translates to CASSRENYEQYF.

CDR3 in amino acids: CASSFGTGTVYEQYF. In DNA form, the CDR3 reads TGTGCCAGCAGCTTTGGGACAGGGACGGTCTACGAGCAGTACTTC. The chain carries TRBV5-5 and TRBJ2-7; 9 bases align to TRBD1. The CDR3 is 15 residues long. After removal of 2 bases from V and 3 bases from J, the junction contained 6 bases not matched to a gene. Germline lookup yields CDR1 SGHKS and CDR2 YYEKEE (reference sequence).

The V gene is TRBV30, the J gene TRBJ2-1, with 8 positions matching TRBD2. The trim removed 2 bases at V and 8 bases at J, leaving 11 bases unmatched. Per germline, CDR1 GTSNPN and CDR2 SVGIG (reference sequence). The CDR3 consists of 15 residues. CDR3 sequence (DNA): TGTGCCTGGAGTCGAACTCGACTAGCGACGGATGAGCAGTTCTTC. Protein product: CAWSRTRLATDEQFF. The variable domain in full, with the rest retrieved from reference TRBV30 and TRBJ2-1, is SQTIHQWPATLVQPVGSPLSLECTVEGTSNPNLYWYRQAAGRGLQLLFYSVGIGQISSEVPQNLSASRPQDRQFILSSKKLLLSDSGFYLCAWSRTRLATDEQFFGPGTRLTVL.

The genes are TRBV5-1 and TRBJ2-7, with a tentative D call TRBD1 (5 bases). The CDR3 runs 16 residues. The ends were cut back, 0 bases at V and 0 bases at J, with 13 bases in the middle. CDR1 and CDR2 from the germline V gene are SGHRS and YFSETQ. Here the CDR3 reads CASSLGQPRSSYEQYF. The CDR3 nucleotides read TGCGCCAGCAGCTTGGGACAGCCTAGGAGCTCCTACGAGCAGTACTTC.

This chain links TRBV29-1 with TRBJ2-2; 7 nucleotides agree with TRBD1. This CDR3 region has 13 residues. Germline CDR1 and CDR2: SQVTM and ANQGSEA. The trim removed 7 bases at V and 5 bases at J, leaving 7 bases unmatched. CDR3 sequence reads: CSATGVKTGELFF. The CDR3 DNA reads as TGCAGCGCCACAGGGGTAAAAACCGGGGAGCTGTTTTTT.

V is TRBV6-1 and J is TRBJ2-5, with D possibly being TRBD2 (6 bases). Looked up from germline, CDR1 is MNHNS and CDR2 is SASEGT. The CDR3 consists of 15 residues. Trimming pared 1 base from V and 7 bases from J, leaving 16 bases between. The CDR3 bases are TGTGCCAGCAGTGAAGTCCCGGGACTTGGTTGGACCCAGTACTTC. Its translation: CASSEVPGLGWTQYF.

The CDR3 bases are TGTGCCAGCAGTGAGGACAGGCCGAACACCGGGGAGCTGTTTTTT. Amino acid sequence: CASSEDRPNTGELFF. J is TRBJ2-2 and V is TRBV6-1, with 7 bases fitting TRBD1. The junction had 1 base not matched to a gene; V was cut back by 3 bases and J by 0 bases. The CDR3 runs 15 residues. Germline loops: CDR1 MNHNS, CDR2 SASEGT.

The CDR3 sequence: CASGPDMRAETQYF. In nucleotides, the CDR3 is TGTGCTAGTGGTCCCGATATGAGGGCGGAGACCCAGTACTTC. The V and J genes are TRBV12-5 and TRBJ2-5; TRBD2 might be the D (5 bases). The CDR3 length is 14 residues. V dropped 5 bases and J dropped 5 bases, with 15 bases sitting between them. Germline V gene data show CDR1 as LGHNT and CDR2 as FRNRAP. Variable domain in full (rest from reference TRBV12-5 and TRBJ2-5): DARVTQTPRHKVTEMGQEVTMRCQPILGHNTVFWYRQTMMQGLELLAYFRNRAPLDDSGMPKDRFSAEMPDATLATLKIQPSEPRDSAVYFCASGPDMRAETQYFGPGTRLLVL.

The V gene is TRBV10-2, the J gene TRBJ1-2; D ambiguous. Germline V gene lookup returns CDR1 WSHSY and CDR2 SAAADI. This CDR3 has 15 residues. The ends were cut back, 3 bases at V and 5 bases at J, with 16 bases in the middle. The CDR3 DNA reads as TGCGCCAGCAGTGATCCCCCCAGGCTCCTGTATGGCTACACCTTC. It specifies CASSDPPRLLYGYTF.

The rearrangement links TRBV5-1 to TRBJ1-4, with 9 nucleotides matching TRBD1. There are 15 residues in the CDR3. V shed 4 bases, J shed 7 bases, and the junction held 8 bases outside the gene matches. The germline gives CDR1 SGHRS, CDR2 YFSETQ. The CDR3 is CASSRSGQGSEKLFF. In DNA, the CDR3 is TGCGCCAGCAGCAGGTCGGGACAGGGTAGTGAAAAACTGTTTTTT.

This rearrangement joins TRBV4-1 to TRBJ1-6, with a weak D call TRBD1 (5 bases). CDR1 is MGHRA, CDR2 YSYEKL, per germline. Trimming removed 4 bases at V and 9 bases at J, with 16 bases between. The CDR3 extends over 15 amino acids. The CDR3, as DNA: TGCGCCAGCAGCCGCGGGGGACGTAAGGGTTCACCCCTCCACTTT. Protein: CASSRGGRKGSPLHF.

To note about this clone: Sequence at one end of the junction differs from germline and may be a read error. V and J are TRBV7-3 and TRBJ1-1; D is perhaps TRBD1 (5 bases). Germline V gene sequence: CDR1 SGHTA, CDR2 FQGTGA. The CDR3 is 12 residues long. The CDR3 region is CASSPGTGGMVF. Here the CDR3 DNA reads TGTGCCAGCAGCCCCGGGACTGGAGGGATGGTCTTT.

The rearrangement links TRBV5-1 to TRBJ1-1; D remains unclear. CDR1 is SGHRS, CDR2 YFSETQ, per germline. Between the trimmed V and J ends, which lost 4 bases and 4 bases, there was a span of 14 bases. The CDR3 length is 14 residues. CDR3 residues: CASSAGEGSTEAFF. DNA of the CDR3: TGCGCCAGCAGCGCCGGGGAAGGGAGCACTGAAGCTTTCTTT.

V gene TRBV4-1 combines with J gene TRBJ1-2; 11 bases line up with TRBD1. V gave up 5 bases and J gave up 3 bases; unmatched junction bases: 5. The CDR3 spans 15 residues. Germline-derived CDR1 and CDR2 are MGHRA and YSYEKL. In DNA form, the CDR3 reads TGCGCCAGCAGCACTCGGACAGGGGGCGACTATGGCTACACCTTC. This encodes CASSTRTGGDYGYTF.

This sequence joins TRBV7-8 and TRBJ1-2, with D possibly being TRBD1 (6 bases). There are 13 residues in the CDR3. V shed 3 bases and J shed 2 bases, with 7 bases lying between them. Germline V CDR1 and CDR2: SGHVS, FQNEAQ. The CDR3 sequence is CASSFGQNYGYTF. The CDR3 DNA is TGTGCCAGCAGCTTCGGACAGAACTATGGCTACACCTTC.

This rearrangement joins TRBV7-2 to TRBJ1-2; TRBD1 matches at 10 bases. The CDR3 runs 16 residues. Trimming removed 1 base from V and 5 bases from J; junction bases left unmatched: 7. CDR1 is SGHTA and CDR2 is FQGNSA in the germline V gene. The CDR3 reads CASSLGGQGDRYGYTF. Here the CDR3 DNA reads TGTGCCAGCAGCTTAGGAGGACAGGGGGACCGGTATGGCTACACCTTC.

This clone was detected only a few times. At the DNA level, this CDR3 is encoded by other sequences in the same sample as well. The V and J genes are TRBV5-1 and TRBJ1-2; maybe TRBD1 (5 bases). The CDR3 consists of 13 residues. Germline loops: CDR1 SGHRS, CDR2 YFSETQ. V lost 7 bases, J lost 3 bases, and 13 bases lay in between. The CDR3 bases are TGCGCCAGCTCCCTGGGGGGAGACTATGGCTACACCTTC. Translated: CASSLGGDYGYTF.